The 31 T cell receptor beta chains below come from one sample, sequenced in a study of breast tumors, draining lymph nodes, adjacent tissues. TCRdb re-called the multiplex PCR reads with MiXCR, one entry per CDR3 protein. The profile shows tens of thousands of distinct CDR3 sequences, more than 25% of them singletons. The lymph nodes were axillary draining lymph nodes from breast cancer patients. The sample was axillary lymph node tissue. Source of these receptors: a female donor with breast cancer. Some clones in this sample may be carry-over from other donors' samples.

The CDR3 sequence is CASSPVSSGSFGTDTQYF. The CDR3 DNA sequence: TGTGCCAGCAGCCCCGTCTCTAGCGGGAGTTTTGGCACAGATACGCAGTATTTT. The chain links TRBV6-6 to TRBJ2-3; 10 bases fit TRBD2. The CDR3 contains 18 residues. With V trimmed by 6 bases and J by 1 base, 13 bases remained unmatched. The V gene's germline CDR1 is MNHNY and CDR2 SVGAGI (reference sequence).

The sample holds many counts of this clonotype. The V and J genes are TRBV27 and TRBJ1-6; D gene uncertain. This CDR3 has 15 residues. Looked up from germline, CDR1 is MNHEY and CDR2 is SMNVEV (reference sequence). V was clipped by 3 bases and J by 2 bases, with 8 bases between them. CDR3 sequence (DNA): TGTGCCAGCAGTTTCGGGGTAACCTATAATTCACCCCTCCACTTT. It codes for CASSFGVTYNSPLHF.

This clonotype was found many times. This may be a read error: a much more frequent sequence differs by one nucleotide. The chain joins TRBV6-4 to TRBJ1-2; 7 positions agree with TRBD1. CDR3 size: 14 residues. CDR1 and CDR2 (germline): MRHNA, SNTAGT. The DNA of the CDR3 is TGTGCCAGCAGTCACTCCTGGGACAGTAGGGGCTACACCTTC. As protein: CASSHSWDSRGYTF.

This clonotype was detected many times. The gene calls are TRBV18 and TRBJ1-2, with D perhaps TRBD1 (6 bases). Germline V gene sequence: CDR1 KGHSH, CDR2 LQKENI. V lost 5 bases to trimming and J lost 3 bases, with 16 bases between them. The CDR3 covers 15 residues. The CDR3 sequence is CASSTRRGDDYGYTF. The CDR3 DNA is TGTGCCAGCTCAACCCGAAGGGGGGATGACTATGGCTACACCTTC.

The V call is TRBV4-3, the J call TRBJ2-2; 8 nucleotides agree with TRBD2. Trimming took 0 bases from V and 11 from J; bases not matched to a gene: 8. The CDR3 runs to 15 residues. Germline CDR1 is LGHNA and CDR2 is YSLEER. CDR3 sequence (DNA): TGCGCCAGCAGCCAAGACGGCGGGAGGCTCGGAGAGCTGTTTTTT. Its translation: CASSQDGGRLGELFF.

This clonotype was seen ten or more times. The V and J genes are TRBV4-3 and TRBJ2-3, with 8 bases identical to TRBD1. CDR1 and CDR2 from the germline V gene are LGHNA and YSLEER. The CDR3 is 15 amino acids. V trimming: 0 bases; J trimming: 6 bases; junction bases outside the gene matches: 5. The CDR3 sequence is CASSQDQGAMDTQYF. The CDR3 DNA reads TGCGCCAGCAGCCAAGATCAGGGGGCGATGGATACGCAGTATTTT.

V is TRBV6-2 or TRBV6-3 and J is TRBJ2-7; D may match TRBD1 or TRBD2 (5 bases each). The CDR3 runs to 14 residues. Trimming took 5 bases from V and 2 from J, leaving 13 bases between them. Looked up from germline, CDR1 is MNHEY and CDR2 is SVGEGT. CDR3 protein: CASSPPGPTYEQYF. DNA for the CDR3: TGTGCCAGCAGTCCGCCGGGACCAACCTACGAGCAGTACTTC.

This chain links TRBV20-1 with TRBJ1-6; 12 bases are a match to TRBD1. CDR1 is DFQATT and CDR2 is SNEGSKA in the germline V gene (reference sequence). J gave up 8 bases and V 1 base, and 9 bases lay outside the gene matches. This CDR3 has 17 amino acids. The DNA for the CDR3 is TGCAGTGCTAGAGGCCCCGGGACAGGGGGCAGATATTCACCCCTCCACTTT. It specifies CSARGPGTGGRYSPLHF.

There are many counts of this clonotype. The gene calls are TRBV20-1 and TRBJ2-1, with a tentative D call TRBD1 (6 bases). This CDR3 contains 15 residues. V lost 0 bases to trimming and J lost 6 bases, with 15 bases between them. The V gene's germline CDR1 is DFQATT and CDR2 SNEGSKA (reference sequence). In nucleotides, the CDR3 is TGCAGTGCTAGAGATCCGCAGGGACATGGCAATGAGCAGTTCTTC. It translates to CSARDPQGHGNEQFF.

Concerning this clonotype itself: A read error may explain this, as a much larger clone is one base away. This sequence joins TRBV12-5 and TRBJ2-1; 13 bases align to TRBD2. Per the germline V gene, CDR1 is LGHNT and CDR2 is FRNRAP. The CDR3 is 16 amino acids. V lost 6 bases, J lost 6 bases, and 8 bases stayed unmatched. CDR3 region: CASGHTSGRALNEQFF. CDR3 coding DNA: TGTGCTAGTGGGCACACTAGCGGGAGGGCCCTCAATGAGCAGTTCTTC.

This clonotype was observed at least ten times. The V and J genes are TRBV7-9 and TRBJ2-5; D is ambiguous. Trimming removed 0 bases from V and 5 bases from J, with 10 bases in between. CDR1 is SEHNR and CDR2 is FQNEAQ in the germline V gene (reference sequence). CDR3 size: 14 residues. CDR3 nucleotides: TGTGCCAGCAGCTTAGCGCGAGGAGATGAGACCCAGTACTTC. Protein product: CASSLARGDETQYF.

This clonotype was seen at least ten times. The chain combines TRBV4-1 with TRBJ2-1; 7 bases align to TRBD1. V trimming: 0 bases; J trimming: 3 bases; junction bases outside the gene matches: 8. The CDR3 covers 17 residues. Germline V gene data show CDR1 as MGHRA and CDR2 as YSYEKL. The CDR3 coding sequence is TGCGCCAGCAGCCAAGATCGTCAGCCAGGGGGCTACAATGAGCAGTTCTTC. Translated: CASSQDRQPGGYNEQFF.

As to this clonotype: The conserved phenylalanine or tryptophan normally closing the CDR3 is absent here, so this likely arose from a read error. The chain uses TRBV20-1 and TRBJ1-5; 7 bases are a match to TRBD1. Germline loops: CDR1 DFQATT, CDR2 SNEGSKA (reference sequence). This CDR3 is 13 amino acids long. J lost 4 bases, V lost 5 bases, and 5 bases had no gene match. The CDR3 region is CSAQQGTNQPQHG. The DNA for the CDR3 is TGCAGTGCTCAACAGGGGACGAATCAGCCCCAGCATGGT.

This clonotype appeared many times. CDR3 coding DNA: TGCAGCGAAATTCCCCGAGCAGGGGGCAGGATTCCTGAAGCTTTCTTT. Translating it yields CSEIPRAGGRIPEAFF. The chain recombines TRBV29-1 with TRBJ1-1; 8 nucleotides agree with TRBD1. Germline V gives CDR1 SQVTM, CDR2 ANQGSEA. The ends lost 7 bases at V and 6 bases at J; junction bases unmatched: 19. The CDR3 loop spans 16 amino acids.

This clonotype was seen ten or more times. The chain couples TRBV7-9 to TRBJ2-5; no clear D. V was shortened by 3 bases and J by 5 bases, with 7 bases between the two germline ends. There are 12 residues in the CDR3. The germline V gene encodes CDR1 SEHNR and CDR2 FQNEAQ (reference sequence). In nucleotides, the CDR3 is TGTGCCAGCAGCTTTGGTAGGGAGACCCAGTACTTC. Its translation: CASSFGRETQYF. Variable domain in full (rest from reference TRBV7-9 and TRBJ2-5): DTGVSQNPRHKITKRGQNVTFRCDPISEHNRLYWYRQTLGQGPEFLTYFQNEAQLEKSRLLSDRFSAERPKGSFSTLEIQRTEQGDSAMYLCASSFGRETQYFGPGTRLLVL.

This clonotype was detected ten times or more. A much larger clone is a single base away; this may be a read error. A read error is likely, as this CDR3 ends without the conserved phenylalanine or tryptophan. The chain carries TRBV20-1 and TRBJ1-2; no firm D call. Germline CDR1 reads DFQATT; CDR2 reads SNEGSKA (reference sequence). This CDR3 has 15 residues. V lost 0 bases, J lost 5 bases, and 16 bases lay in between. The CDR3 nucleotides are TGCAGTGCTAGAGAGACCGTCGTGGCGGGTTATGGCTACACCTGC. It specifies CSARETVVAGYGYTC.

In this sample, this clonotype turned up many times. This sequence joins TRBV29-1 and TRBJ2-7; D is unresolved. V shed 4 bases and J shed 2 bases, with 12 bases lying between them. Germline CDR1 reads SQVTM; CDR2 reads ANQGSEA. There are 13 residues in the CDR3. CDR3 region: CSVADGATYEQYF. The DNA of the CDR3 is TGCAGCGTTGCCGATGGCGCTACCTACGAGCAGTACTTC.

On this clonotype: This may stem from a read error, because a much larger clone lies one nucleotide away. This sequence joins TRBV12-3 or TRBV12-4 and TRBJ2-4, with a possible D match to TRBD1 (6 bases). This CDR3 is built from 12 residues. V shed 6 bases and J shed 12 bases, with 15 bases lying between them. The CDR3 DNA reads TGTGCCAGCAGAAACCAGGACAGTAATCAGTACTTC. The encoded protein is CASRNQDSNQYF.

The table lists this clonotype with many counts. This sequence joins TRBV3-2 and TRBJ1-2; the D call of TRBD1 is as the table states it, not checked on the DNA. TRBV3-2 counts as a pseudogene. The CDR3 sequence is 16 residues long. CDR3 loop: CASSEGWGPANYGYTF. In nucleotides, the CDR3 is TGTGCCAGCAGCGAGGGTTGGGGACCAGCGAACTATGGCTACACCTTC.

The chain uses TRBV6-5 and TRBJ2-3; 7 bases agree with TRBD1. The CDR3 sequence is 13 residues long. The V gene end was trimmed by 6 bases and the J gene end by 11 bases; junction bases not matched to a gene: 11. Germline CDR1 MNHEY, CDR2 SVGAGI. The chain's CDR3 is CASSVTGYNEQYF. The CDR3 region has the DNA TGTGCCAGCAGCGTGACAGGGTACAATGAGCAGTATTTT.

The sample holds many counts of this clonotype. J is TRBJ2-5 and V is TRBV5-6; D possibly matches TRBD1 or TRBD2 (5 bases each). There are 13 residues in the CDR3. Germline V gene lookup returns CDR1 SGHDT and CDR2 YYEEEE. The ends were cut back, 0 bases at V and 2 bases at J, with 5 bases in the middle. CDR3 nucleotides: TGTGCCAGCAGCTTGGGGGGGCAAGAGACCCAGTACTTC. It specifies CASSLGGQETQYF.

This clonotype has at least ten counts. This chain links TRBV25-1 with TRBJ1-1, with TRBD1 matching 7 bases. Trimming at V came to 1 base and at J to 5 bases, leaving 7 bases not matched to a gene. The CDR3 is 15 amino acids. The germline V gene encodes CDR1 MGHDK and CDR2 SYGVNS. The CDR3 DNA sequence: TGTGCCAGCAGTGAATTAGAGACAGGGTCAACTGAAGCTTTCTTT. Protein: CASSELETGSTEAFF.

In its sample, this clonotype was seen many times. V and J are TRBV30 and TRBJ1-2; TRBD1 is a possible D gene (5 bases). This CDR3 has 14 amino acids. V lost 3 bases, J lost 8 bases, and 19 bases lay in between. Germline CDR1 is GTSNPN and CDR2 is SVGIG (reference sequence). The CDR3: CAWSVEWGVRGYTF. In nucleotides, the CDR3 is TGTGCCTGGAGCGTTGAGTGGGGGGTTCGGGGCTACACCTTC.

This clonotype has at least ten counts. The chain couples TRBV14 to TRBJ2-6, with D unclear. The germline gives CDR1 SGHDN, CDR2 FVKESK. The CDR3 loop spans 13 amino acids. V was cut by 4 bases and J by 2 bases, with 3 bases left in between. This CDR3 is CASSRPGANVLTF. For the CDR3, the DNA is TGTGCCAGCAGCCGACCTGGGGCCAACGTCCTGACTTTC.

In the case of this clonotype: With a much larger clone just one base away, this may be a read error. This rearrangement joins TRBV28 to TRBJ2-7, with 8 bases identical to TRBD1. This CDR3 contains 16 residues. The germline V gene encodes CDR1 MDHEN and CDR2 SYDVKM. CDR3 in DNA: TGTGCCGGCAGTTTAGTATTTGGACAGGGCTCCTACGAGCAGTACTTC. Protein product: CAGSLVFGQGSYEQYF.

The genes are TRBV20-1 and TRBJ2-3; possible D gene TRBD2, 6 bases. This CDR3 is built from 12 residues. Germline V gene lookup returns CDR1 DFQATT and CDR2 SNEGSKA (reference sequence). V was trimmed by 1 base and J by 8 bases, leaving 10 bases between them. The CDR3 region is CSARVTSGTQYF. The CDR3 DNA is TGCAGTGCTAGAGTGACTAGTGGTACGCAGTATTTT.

For this clonotype: The junction does not match germline at one end; this may be a read error. J is TRBJ2-7 and V is TRBV4-3, with TRBD1 identical over 9 bases. Germline V gene data show CDR1 as LGHNA and CDR2 as YSLEER. The CDR3 extends over 19 amino acids. The CDR3 DNA follows: TGCGCCAGCAGCCAAGTAGCTCACAGTCCGGGACAGGGCGACTACGAGCGGTACTTC. Protein product: CASSQVAHSPGQGDYERYF.

As for this clonotype: This could be a read error, since a much larger clone is one nucleotide away. The genes are TRBV6-2 or TRBV6-3 and TRBJ2-7; no firm D call. The germline gives CDR1 MNHEY, CDR2 SVGEGT. The ends were cut back, 4 bases at V and 7 bases at J, with 8 bases in the middle. This CDR3 has 11 residues. The CDR3 DNA reads as TGTGCCAGCAGTTCCTTGGGGGAGCAGTACTTC. Its translation: CASSSLGEQYF.

At least ten counts were recorded for this clonotype. The V call is TRBV29-1, the J call TRBJ2-1, with unresolved D. The V gene lost 0 bases and the J gene lost 7 bases, with 16 bases spanning the gap. Germline-derived CDR1 and CDR2 are SQVTM and ANQGSEA. The CDR3 sequence is 15 residues long. The CDR3 is CSVEDWPPRGNEQFF. The CDR3 bases are TGCAGCGTTGAAGATTGGCCACCTCGAGGTAATGAGCAGTTCTTC.

This clonotype was found a few times. The V gene is TRBV20-1, the J gene TRBJ1-1; D remains unclear. This CDR3 has 13 amino acids. V was cut by 1 base and J by 0 bases, with 6 bases left in between. Looked up from germline, CDR1 is DFQATT and CDR2 is SNEGSKA (reference sequence). The CDR3 reads CSARGTVNTEAFF. CDR3 DNA sequence: TGCAGTGCTAGAGGGACGGTGAACACTGAAGCTTTCTTT.

Worth noting for this clonotype: Possible read error: a much larger clone is one base away. It is likely a read error, because the conserved phenylalanine at the end of the CDR3 is missing. The DNA is omitted, as the CDR3 cannot be located on it reliably, and the CDR3 follows TCRdb's listing. The rearrangement joins TRBV20-1 to TRBJ2-2; the D call of TRBD2 is as the table states it, not checked on the DNA. The CDR3 region is 15 residues in length, termini included. From germline, CDR1 is DFQATT and CDR2 SNEGSKA (reference sequence). The CDR3 loop reads CSASSGSGRTGELLL.